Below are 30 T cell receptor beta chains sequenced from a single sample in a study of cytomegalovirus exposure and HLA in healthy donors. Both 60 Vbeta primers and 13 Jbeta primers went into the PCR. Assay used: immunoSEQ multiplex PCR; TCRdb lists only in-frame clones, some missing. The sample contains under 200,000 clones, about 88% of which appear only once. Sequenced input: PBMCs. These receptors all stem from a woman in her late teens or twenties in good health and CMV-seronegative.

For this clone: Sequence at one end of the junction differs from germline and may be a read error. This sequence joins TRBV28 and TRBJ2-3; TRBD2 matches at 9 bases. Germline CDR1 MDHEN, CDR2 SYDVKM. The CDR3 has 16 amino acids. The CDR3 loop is CASSFNWRGGTDTQYF. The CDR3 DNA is TGTGCCAGCAGTTTTAATTGGCGGGGGGGCACGGATACGCAGTATTTT. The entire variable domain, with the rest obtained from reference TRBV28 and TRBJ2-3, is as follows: DVKVTQSSRYLVKRTGEKVFLECVQDMDHENMFWYRQDPGLGLRLIYFSYDVKMKEKGDIPEGYSVSREKKERFSLILESASTNQTSMYLCASSFNWRGGTDTQYFGPGTRLTVL.

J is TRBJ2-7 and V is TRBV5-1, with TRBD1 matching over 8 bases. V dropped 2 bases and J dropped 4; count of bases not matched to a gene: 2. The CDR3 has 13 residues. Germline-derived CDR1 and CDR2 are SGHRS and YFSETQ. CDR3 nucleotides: TGCGCCAGCAGCTTTACAGGGGGTTACGAGCAGTACTTC. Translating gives CASSFTGGYEQYF.

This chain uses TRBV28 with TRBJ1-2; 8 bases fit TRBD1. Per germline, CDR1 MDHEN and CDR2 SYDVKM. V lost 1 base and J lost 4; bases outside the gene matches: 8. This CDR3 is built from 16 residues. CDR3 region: CASSLFSPGGGYGYTF. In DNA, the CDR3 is TGTGCCAGCAGTTTATTCTCCCCAGGGGGCGGCTATGGCTACACCTTC.

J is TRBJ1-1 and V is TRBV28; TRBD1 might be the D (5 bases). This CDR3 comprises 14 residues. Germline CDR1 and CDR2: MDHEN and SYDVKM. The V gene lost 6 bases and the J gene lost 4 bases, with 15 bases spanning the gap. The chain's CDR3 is CASRSGQGLTEAFF. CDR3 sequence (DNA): TGTGCCAGCAGGTCCGGGCAGGGCCTCACTGAAGCTTTCTTT.

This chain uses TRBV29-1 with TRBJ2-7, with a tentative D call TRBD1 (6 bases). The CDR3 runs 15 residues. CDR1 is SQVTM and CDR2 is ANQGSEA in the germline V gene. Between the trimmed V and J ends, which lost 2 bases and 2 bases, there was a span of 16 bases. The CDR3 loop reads CSVETGDTQPYEQYF. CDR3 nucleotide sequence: TGCAGCGTTGAAACCGGGGACACCCAACCCTACGAGCAGTACTTC.

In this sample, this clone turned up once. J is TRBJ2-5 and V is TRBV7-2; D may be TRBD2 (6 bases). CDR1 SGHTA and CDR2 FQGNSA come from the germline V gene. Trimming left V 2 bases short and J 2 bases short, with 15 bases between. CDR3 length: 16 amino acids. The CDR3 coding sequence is TGTGCCAGCAGCTTACGGAGGGCCAGTCCTCAAGAGACCCAGTACTTC. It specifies CASSLRRASPQETQYF.

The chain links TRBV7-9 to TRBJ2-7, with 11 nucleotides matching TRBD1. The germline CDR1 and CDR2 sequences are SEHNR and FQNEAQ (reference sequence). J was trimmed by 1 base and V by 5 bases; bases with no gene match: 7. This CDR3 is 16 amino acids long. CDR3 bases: TGTGCCAGCAGCCGAACTGGACAGGGGGCGTCCTACGAGCAGTACTTC. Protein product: CASSRTGQGASYEQYF.

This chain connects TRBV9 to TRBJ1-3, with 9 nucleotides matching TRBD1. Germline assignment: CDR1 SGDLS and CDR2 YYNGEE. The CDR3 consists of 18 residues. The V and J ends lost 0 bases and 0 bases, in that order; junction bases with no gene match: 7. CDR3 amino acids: CASSVGSGQGFSGNTIYF. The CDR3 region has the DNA TGTGCCAGCAGCGTAGGATCGGGACAGGGTTTCTCTGGAAACACCATATATTTT.

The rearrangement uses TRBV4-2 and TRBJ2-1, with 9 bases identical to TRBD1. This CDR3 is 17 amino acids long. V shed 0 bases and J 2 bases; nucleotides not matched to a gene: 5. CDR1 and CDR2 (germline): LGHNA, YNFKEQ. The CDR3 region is CASSQEAGQGTYNEQFF. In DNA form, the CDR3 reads TGTGCCAGCAGCCAAGAAGCGGGACAGGGCACCTACAATGAGCAGTTCTTC.

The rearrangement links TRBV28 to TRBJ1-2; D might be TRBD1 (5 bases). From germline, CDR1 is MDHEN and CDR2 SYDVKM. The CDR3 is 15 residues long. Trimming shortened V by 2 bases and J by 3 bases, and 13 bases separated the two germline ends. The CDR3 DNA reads TGTGCCAGCAGTTTAATCCAGGGTGTGGACTATGGCTACACCTTC. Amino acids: CASSLIQGVDYGYTF.

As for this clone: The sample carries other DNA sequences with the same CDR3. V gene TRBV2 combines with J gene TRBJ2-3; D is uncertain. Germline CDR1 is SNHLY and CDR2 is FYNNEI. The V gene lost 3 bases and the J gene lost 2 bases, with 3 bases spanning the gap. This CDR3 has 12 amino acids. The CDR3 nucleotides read TGTGCCAGCAGTGAGTACACAGATACGCAGTATTTT. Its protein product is CASSEYTDTQYF. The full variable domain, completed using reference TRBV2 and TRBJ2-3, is EPEVTQTPSHQVTQMGQEVILRCVPISNHLYFYWYRQILGQKVEFLVSFYNNEISEKSEIFDDQFSVERPDGSNFTLKIRSTKLEDSAMYFCASSEYTDTQYFGPGTRLTVL.

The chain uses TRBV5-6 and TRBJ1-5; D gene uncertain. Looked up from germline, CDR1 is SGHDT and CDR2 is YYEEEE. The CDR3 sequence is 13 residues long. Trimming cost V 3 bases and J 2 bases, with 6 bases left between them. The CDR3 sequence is CASSYGGNQPQHF. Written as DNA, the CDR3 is TGTGCCAGCAGCTATGGAGGCAATCAGCCCCAGCATTTT. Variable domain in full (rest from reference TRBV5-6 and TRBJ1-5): DAGVTQSPTHLIKTRGQQVTLRCSPKSGHDTVSWYQQALGQGPQFIFQYYEEEERQRGNFPDRFSGHQFPNYSSELNVNALLLGDSALYLCASSYGGNQPQHFGDGTRLSIL.

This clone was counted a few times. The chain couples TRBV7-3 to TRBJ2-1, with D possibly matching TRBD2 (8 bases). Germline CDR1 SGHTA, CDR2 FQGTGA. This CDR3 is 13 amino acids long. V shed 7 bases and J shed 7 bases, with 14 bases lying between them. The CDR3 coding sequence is TGTGCCAGCACCGTAGCGGGACAGAATGAGCAGTTCTTC. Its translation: CASTVAGQNEQFF. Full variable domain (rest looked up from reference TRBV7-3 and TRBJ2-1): GAGVSQTPSNKVTEKGKYVELRCDPISGHTALYWYRQSLGQGPEFLIYFQGTGAADDSGLPNDRFFAVRPEGSVSTLKIQRTERGDSAVYLCASTVAGQNEQFFGPGTRLTVL.

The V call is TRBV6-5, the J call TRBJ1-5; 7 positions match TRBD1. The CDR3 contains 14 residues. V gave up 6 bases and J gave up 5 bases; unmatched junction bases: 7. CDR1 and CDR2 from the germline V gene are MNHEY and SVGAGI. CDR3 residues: CASSTDRWDQPQHF. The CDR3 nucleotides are TGTGCCAGCAGCACGGACAGGTGGGATCAGCCCCAGCATTTT.

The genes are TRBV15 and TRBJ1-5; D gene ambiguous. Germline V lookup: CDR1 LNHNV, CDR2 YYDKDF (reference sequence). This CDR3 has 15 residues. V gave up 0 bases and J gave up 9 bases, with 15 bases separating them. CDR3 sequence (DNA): TGTGCCACCAGCAGAGACAATGGAGGCGGAGGGCCCCAGCATTTT. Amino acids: CATSRDNGGGGPQHF.

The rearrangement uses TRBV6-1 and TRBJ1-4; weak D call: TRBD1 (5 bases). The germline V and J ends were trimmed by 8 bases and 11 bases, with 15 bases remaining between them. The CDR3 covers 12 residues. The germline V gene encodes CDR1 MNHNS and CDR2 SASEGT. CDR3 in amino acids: CASWGGFSKLFF. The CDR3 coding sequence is TGTGCCAGCTGGGGGGGGTTTTCTAAACTGTTTTTT.

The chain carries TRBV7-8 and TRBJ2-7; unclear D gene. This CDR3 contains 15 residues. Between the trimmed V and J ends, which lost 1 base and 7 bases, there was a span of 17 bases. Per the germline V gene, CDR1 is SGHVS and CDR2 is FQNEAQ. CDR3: CASSLDLFKFGEQYF. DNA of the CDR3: TGTGCCAGCAGCTTAGACTTGTTTAAATTCGGTGAGCAGTACTTC.

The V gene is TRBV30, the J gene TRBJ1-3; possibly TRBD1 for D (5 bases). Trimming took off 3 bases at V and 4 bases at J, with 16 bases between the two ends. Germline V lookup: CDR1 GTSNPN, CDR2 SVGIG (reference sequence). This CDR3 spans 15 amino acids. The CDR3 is CAWSARARAGNTIYF. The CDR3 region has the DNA TGTGCCTGGAGCGCCAGGGCCCGGGCCGGAAACACCATATATTTT.

The CDR3 DNA sequence: TGTGCCAGCAGCCGGGTGAGGGAGACAGATACGCAGTATTTT. Amino acid sequence: CASSRVRETDTQYF. The chain recombines TRBV2 with TRBJ2-3; weak D call: TRBD2 (5 bases). In germline, CDR1 is SNHLY, CDR2 FYNNEI. Trimming removed 6 bases at V and 3 bases at J, with 13 bases between. The CDR3 spans 14 residues.

This CDR3 is CASSLRREVNEQYF. CDR3 coding DNA: TGTGCCAGCAGCTTAAGGCGGGAGGTCAACGAGCAGTACTTC. The V call is TRBV7-8, the J call TRBJ2-7; 8 positions agree with TRBD2. V shed 2 bases, J shed 5 bases, and the junction held 5 bases outside the gene matches. Per the germline V gene, CDR1 is SGHVS and CDR2 is FQNEAQ. The CDR3 spans 14 residues.

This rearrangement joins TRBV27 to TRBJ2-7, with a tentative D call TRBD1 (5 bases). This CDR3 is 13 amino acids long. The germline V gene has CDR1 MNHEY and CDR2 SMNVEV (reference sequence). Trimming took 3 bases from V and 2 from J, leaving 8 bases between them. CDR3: CASSLGQTYEQYF. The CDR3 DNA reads TGTGCCAGCAGTTTGGGGCAGACCTACGAGCAGTACTTC.

The CDR3 DNA reads as TGTGCCAGCAGCCGGAGGACAGGGGGTCCCAATCAGCCCCAGCATTTT. Amino acids: CASSRRTGGPNQPQHF. The rearrangement joins TRBV13 to TRBJ1-5; 10 bases match TRBD1. This CDR3 is 16 amino acids long. Germline CDR1 reads PRHDT; CDR2 reads FYEKMQ (reference sequence). The junction had 7 bases not matched to a gene; V was cut back by 5 bases and J by 3 bases.

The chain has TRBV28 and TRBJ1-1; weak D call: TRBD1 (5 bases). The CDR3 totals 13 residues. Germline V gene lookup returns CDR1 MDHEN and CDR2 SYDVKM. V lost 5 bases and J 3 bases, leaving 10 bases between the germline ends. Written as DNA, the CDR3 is TGTGCCAGCAGTGGGGCCGGTGACACTGAAGCTTTCTTT. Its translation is CASSGAGDTEAFF.

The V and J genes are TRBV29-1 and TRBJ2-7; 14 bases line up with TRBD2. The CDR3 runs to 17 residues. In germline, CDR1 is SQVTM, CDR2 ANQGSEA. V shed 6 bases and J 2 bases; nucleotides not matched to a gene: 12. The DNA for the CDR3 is TGCAGCGTCGCGGGACTAGCGGGAGAGGCGCAGCCCTACGAGCAGTACTTC. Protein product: CSVAGLAGEAQPYEQYF.

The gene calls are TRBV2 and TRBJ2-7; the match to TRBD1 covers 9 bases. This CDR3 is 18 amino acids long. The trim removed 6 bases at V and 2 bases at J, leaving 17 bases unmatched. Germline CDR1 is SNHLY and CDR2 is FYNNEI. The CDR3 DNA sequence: TGTGCCAGCAGAAGACGGATCAGGGGACAGGGTGGGGCCTACGAGCAGTACTTC. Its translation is CASRRRIRGQGGAYEQYF.

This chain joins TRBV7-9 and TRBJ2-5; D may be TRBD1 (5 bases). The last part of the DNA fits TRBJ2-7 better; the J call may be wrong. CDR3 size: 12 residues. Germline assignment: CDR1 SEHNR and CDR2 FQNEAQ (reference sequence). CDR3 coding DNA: TGTGCCAGCAGCCCCGGACAATACGAGCAGTACTTC. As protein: CASSPGQYEQYF.

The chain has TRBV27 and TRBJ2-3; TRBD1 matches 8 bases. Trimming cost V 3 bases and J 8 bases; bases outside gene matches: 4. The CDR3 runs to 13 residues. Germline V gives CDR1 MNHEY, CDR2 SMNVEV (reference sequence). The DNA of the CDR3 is TGTGCCAGCAGTTTCCTGGGACAGGTTACGCAGTATTTT. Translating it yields CASSFLGQVTQYF.

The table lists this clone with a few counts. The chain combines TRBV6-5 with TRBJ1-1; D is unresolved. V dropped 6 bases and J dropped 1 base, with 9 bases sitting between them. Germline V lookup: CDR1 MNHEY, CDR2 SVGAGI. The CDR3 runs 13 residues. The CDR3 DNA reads TGTGCCAGCAGGGAGGTTTGGAACACTGAAGCTTTCTTT. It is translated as CASREVWNTEAFF.

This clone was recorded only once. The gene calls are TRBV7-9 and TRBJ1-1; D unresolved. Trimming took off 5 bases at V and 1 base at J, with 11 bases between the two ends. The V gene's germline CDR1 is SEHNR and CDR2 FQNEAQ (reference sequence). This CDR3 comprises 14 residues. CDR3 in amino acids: CASSPGSPNTEAFF. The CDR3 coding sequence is TGTGCCAGCAGCCCGGGAAGTCCGAACACTGAAGCTTTCTTT.

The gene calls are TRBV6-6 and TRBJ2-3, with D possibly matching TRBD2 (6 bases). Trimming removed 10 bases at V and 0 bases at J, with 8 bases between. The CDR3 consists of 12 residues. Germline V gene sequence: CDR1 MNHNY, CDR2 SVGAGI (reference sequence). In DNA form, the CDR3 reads TGTGCCACCGGGGGTAGCACAGATACGCAGTATTTT. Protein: CATGGSTDTQYF.